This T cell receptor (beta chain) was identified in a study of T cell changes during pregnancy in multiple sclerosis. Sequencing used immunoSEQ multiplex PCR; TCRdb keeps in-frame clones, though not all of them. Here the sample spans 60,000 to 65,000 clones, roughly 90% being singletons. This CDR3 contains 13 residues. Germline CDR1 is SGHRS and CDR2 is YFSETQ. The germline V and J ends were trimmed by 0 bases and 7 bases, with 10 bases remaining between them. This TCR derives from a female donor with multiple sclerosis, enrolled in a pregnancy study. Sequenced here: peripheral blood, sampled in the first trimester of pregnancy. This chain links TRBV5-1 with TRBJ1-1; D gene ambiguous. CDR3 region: CASSLDSSLEAFF. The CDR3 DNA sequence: TGCGCCAGCAGCTTGGACAGCAGCCTTGAAGCTTTCTTT.